This TCR beta chain derives from a study of blood T cells in healthy people across ages. Study-level background: Capturing about one barcoded beta molecule per two T cells was achieved by template switching.

Primers used in a second PCR of roughly 6 to 12 cycles were a sample-barcoded 5' primer and a J-beta primer mix. TCRdb fed the 5' RACE reads into MiXCR, producing one record per CDR3 protein. The table records about 1.1 million distinct CDR3 sequences, more than 30% of them present only once. The CDR3 extends over 14 amino acids. V shed 3 bases and J shed 5 bases, with 16 bases lying between them. Germline values: CDR1 DFQATT, CDR2 SNEGSKA (reference sequence). Caucasian, healthy and from Russia, the donors were aged between roughly 6 and 95. This clonotype was obtained from a man aged 18 to 29 in good health. The chain couples TRBV20-1 to TRBJ2-5; D tentatively reads TRBD1 or TRBD2 (5 bases each). What was sequenced was blood. CDR3 protein: CSASEGPATETQYF. The CDR3 nucleotides read TGCAGTGCTAGCGAGGGACCGGCAACCGAGACCCAGTACTTC.